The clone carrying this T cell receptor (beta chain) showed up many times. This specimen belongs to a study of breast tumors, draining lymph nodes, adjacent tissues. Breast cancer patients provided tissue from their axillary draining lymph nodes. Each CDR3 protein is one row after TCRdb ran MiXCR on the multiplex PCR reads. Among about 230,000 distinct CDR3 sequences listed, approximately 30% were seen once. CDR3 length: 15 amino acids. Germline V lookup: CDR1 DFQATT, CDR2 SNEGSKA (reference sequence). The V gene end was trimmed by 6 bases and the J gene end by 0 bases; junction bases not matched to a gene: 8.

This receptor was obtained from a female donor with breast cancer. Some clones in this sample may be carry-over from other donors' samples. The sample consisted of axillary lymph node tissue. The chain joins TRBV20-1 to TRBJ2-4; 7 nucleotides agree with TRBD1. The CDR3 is CSARDSAVAKNIQYF. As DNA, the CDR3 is TGCAGTGCCCGGGACAGCGCTGTAGCCAAAAACATTCAGTACTTC.